Sequencing of this T cell receptor beta chain was carried out in a study of T-cell reconstitution after alpha-beta-depleted transplantation in children. General study results and limits: Expanded graft clones numbering several hundred reportedly gave rise to alpha-beta T cells about two months after transplant.

The TCRbeta library incorporated unique molecular identifiers. Using its own MiXCR run on the PCR reads, TCRdb lists one record per CDR3 protein. The sample records a few hundred thousand distinct CDR3 sequences, roughly 12% being singletons. Trimming pared 4 bases from V and 0 bases from J, leaving 14 bases between. CDR3 length equals 16 residues. Germline CDR1 reads SGDLS; CDR2 reads YYNGEE. The table lists this clonotype with many counts. The antigen is not known. The sequenced sample was peripheral blood, obtained 180 days after TCRalphabeta/CD19-depleted stem cell transplant. This receptor was taken from a male patient between 2 and 15 years old who had a stem cell transplant for chronic granulomatous disease, so the T cells may come from the graft donor. The chain is built from TRBV9 and TRBJ2-1; perhaps TRBD2 as D (5 bases). The CDR3 sequence is CASSSPLAFSYNEQFF. The CDR3 DNA sequence: TGTGCCAGCAGCTCACCTCTAGCTTTCTCCTACAATGAGCAGTTCTTC.